Below, one TCR beta chain is given with its context. This specimen belongs to a study of blood T cell repertoires in COVID-19. The repertoire was sequenced with immunoSEQ multiplex PCR; TCRdb's copy has only in-frame clones and lacks some. The sample records about 170,000 clones, about 82% being singletons. In germline, CDR1 is WSHSY, CDR2 SAAADI. The V and J ends lost 7 bases and 0 bases respectively, with 9 bases between them. The CDR3 length is 13 residues. The chain joins TRBV10-2 to TRBJ1-1, with D possibly TRBD1 on 5 matching bases. Sequences were obtained from peripheral blood. The receptor was derived from a woman of 80 years or more with COVID-19, enrolled during active disease. The CDR3 spells CASTGQMNTEAFF. CDR3 DNA: TGCGCCAGCACCGGACAAATGAACACTGAAGCTTTCTTT.